Each of the 6 T cell receptor beta chains below was sequenced from the same sample in a study of blood T cells in healthy people across ages. It was with a sample-barcoded 5' primer and a J-beta primer mix that a second PCR of roughly 7 to 12 cycles was run. TCRdb processed the 5' RACE reads anew with MiXCR; each CDR3 protein has one entry. The data hold 1.5 million to 1.9 million distinct CDR3 sequences, with about 45% observed a single time. The material sequenced was blood. These TCRs come from a woman younger than 30 in good health.

V and J are TRBV7-8 and TRBJ1-2; D might be TRBD1 (6 bases). The CDR3 is made up of 14 amino acids. CDR1 is SGHVS, CDR2 FQNEAQ, per germline. Between the trimmed V and J ends, which lost 1 base and 5 bases, there was a span of 11 bases. This CDR3 is CASSLDSQGYGYTF. CDR3 bases: TGTGCCAGCAGCTTAGACTCACAGGGTTATGGCTACACCTTC. Full variable domain (outside the CDR3, taken from reference TRBV7-8 and TRBJ1-2): GAGVSQSPRYKVAKRGQDVALRCDPISGHVSLFWYQQALGQGPEFLTYFQNEAQLDKSGLPSDRFFAERPEGSVSTLKIQRTQQEDSAVYLCASSLDSQGYGYTFGSGTRLTVV.

A single count supports this clonotype. The CDR3 DNA sequence: TGTGCCGGAGAGGACATCGAGAGCTCCTACGAGCAGTACTTC. Translating gives CAGEDIESSYEQYF. The chain employs TRBV30 and TRBJ2-7; TRBD1 might be the D (5 bases). V lost 8 bases to trimming and J lost 0 bases, with 17 bases between them. The CDR3 runs to 14 residues. CDR1 GTSNPN and CDR2 SVGIG come from the germline V gene (reference sequence).

The chain combines TRBV20-1 with TRBJ1-6; D is perhaps TRBD1 (5 bases). The CDR3 totals 15 residues. Between the trimmed V and J ends, which lost 0 bases and 3 bases, there was a span of 9 bases. Germline-derived CDR1 and CDR2 are DFQATT and SNEGSKA (reference sequence). The CDR3, as DNA: TGCAGTGCTAGAGATCAAGGACACTATAATTCACCCCTCCACTTT. It yields the protein CSARDQGHYNSPLHF.

The rearrangement links TRBV28 to TRBJ2-7; TRBD2 aligns across 7 bases. Per the germline V gene, CDR1 is MDHEN and CDR2 is SYDVKM. The CDR3 runs 14 residues. The trim removed 5 bases at V and 10 bases at J, leaving 14 bases unmatched. The chain's CDR3 is CASSPWTRGVSQYF. The CDR3 DNA sequence: TGTGCCAGCAGTCCCTGGACTAGGGGTGTGTCCCAGTACTTC.

This clonotype was counted only a few times. This chain links TRBV12-3 or TRBV12-4 with TRBJ1-2, with unresolved D. Trimming left V 1 base short and J 4 bases short, with 7 bases between. The CDR3 contains 13 residues. CDR3 region: CASSLGPFYGYTF. As DNA, the CDR3 is TGTGCCAGCAGTTTAGGTCCCTTCTATGGCTACACCTTC.

Comment on this clonotype: An end of the junction differs from the germline gene, which may be a read error. V and J are TRBV20-1 and TRBJ1-1, with D unresolved. Germline V CDR1 and CDR2: DFQATT, SNEGSKA (reference sequence). This CDR3 has 12 residues. CDR3 in amino acids: CSASAGNTGAFF. In nucleotides, the CDR3 is TGCAGTGCTAGTGCGGGGAACACTGGAGCTTTCTTT.